This is a list of T cell receptor beta chains from one sample in a study of beta chain features in type 1 diabetes. Sequencing used immunoSEQ multiplex PCR; TCRdb keeps in-frame clones, though not all of them. The data hold about 300,000 clones, with around 7.8% observed a single time. The sequenced sample was central memory CD4+ T cells from blood. Every receptor here comes from a woman younger than 35 in good health. Both conserved end residues are part of each CDR3. The D gene is left open where the match is weak. Only part of the rows carry a size: once, few, many, or a class if the clone is expanded.

J	V	size	D	DNA	CDR3
TRBJ1-4	TRBV29-1	-	-	TGCAGCGTCGTTGACGGCACAACTAATGAAAAACTGTTTTTT	CSVVDGTTNEKLFF
TRBJ2-5	TRBV27	-	TRBD1	TGTGCCAGCAGTTTGACAGGGCGAGGGGTACAAGAGACCCAGTACTTC	CASSLTGRGVQETQYF
TRBJ2-3	TRBV7-3	-	-	TGTGCCAGCAGCTTGGGAGCTGATATCTCAGATACGCAGTATTTT	CASSLGADISDTQYF
TRBJ1-6	TRBV7-2	-	-	TGTGCCAGCAGCTGGGTAGGCTCACCCCTCCACTTT	CASSWVGSPLHF
TRBJ1-6	TRBV7-2	many	-	TGTGCCAGCAGCTTAGCGGGGGAGAATTCACCCCTCCACTTT	CASSLAGENSPLHF
TRBJ1-5	TRBV29-1	-	-	TGCAGCGTTGAAGATCCCACGGGGGGGTCCTACTTCCATCAGCCCCAGCATTTT	CSVEDPTGGSYFHQPQHF
TRBJ1-2	TRBV14	-	TRBD1	TGTGCCCGCAGCCAAGAGGGGCGGGGACAGGCCTATGGCTACACCTTC	CARSQEGRGQAYGYTF
TRBJ2-1	TRBV7-9	few	TRBD2	TGTGCCAGCAGCTTGGCCGCGGGGGGGCCTGGTGAGCAGTTCTTC	CASSLAAGGPGEQFF
TRBJ1-1	TRBV29-1	few	-	TGCAGCGCCGTCCGGGCGAGCACTGAAGCTTTCTTT	CSAVRASTEAFF
TRBJ1-2	TRBV5-6	-	TRBD1	TGTGCCAGCAGTCGACAGGGGGCATTCTATGGCTACACCTTC	CASSRQGAFYGYTF
TRBJ1-4	TRBV30	few	TRBD1	TGTGCCTGGAGTGTACAGACAGGGGGCACTGAAAAACTGTTTTTT	CAWSVQTGGTEKLFF
TRBJ2-3	TRBV4-3	few	TRBD2	TGCGCCAGCAGCCAGGATCTAGCGGGAGTCGGGACAGATACGCAGTATTTT	CASSQDLAGVGTDTQYF
TRBJ1-6	TRBV18	-	TRBD1	TGTGCCAGCTCAACGGACAGGGGCGGGTCACCCCTCCACTTT	CASSTDRGGSPLHF
TRBJ2-7	TRBV7-6	few	-	TGTGCCAGCAGCCCCCAGGAGGGAGCCTACGAGCAGTACTTC	CASSPQEGAYEQYF
TRBJ2-3	TRBV5-4	-	-	TGTGCCAGCAGCCCCGGAGGAGGGGTTGTGGCAGATACGCAGTATTTT	CASSPGGGVVADTQYF
TRBJ2-5	TRBV7-2	-	TRBD1	TGTGCCAGCAGCGGCAGGGGGCACGGAGAGACCCAGTACTTC	CASSGRGHGETQYF
TRBJ2-7	TRBV11-1	-	-	TGTGCCAGCGGACCCTTAGTGGGAGCTAGCTACGAGCAGTACTTC	CASGPLVGASYEQYF
TRBJ2-3	TRBV19	-	-	TGTGCCAGCGGACCGGGTCGCGGAGGCACAGATACGCAGTATTTT	CASGPGRGGTDTQYF
TRBJ1-4	TRBV6-5	few	-	TGTGCCAGCAGGAAACCGGGTCCCTTTGGAGAAAAACTGTTTTTT	CASRKPGPFGEKLFF
TRBJ1-6	TRBV25-1	-	TRBD1	TGTGCCAGCAGTGAATTACTGGGACAGGGAAATCGTTCACCCCTCCACTTT	CASSELLGQGNRSPLHF
TRBJ2-3	TRBV14	-	TRBD1	TGTGCCAGCAACGAACCCGACAGGGGAGAAGATACGCAGTATTTT	CASNEPDRGEDTQYF
TRBJ2-6	TRBV2	-	-	TGTGCCAGCAGTGAGAGCGGTACCGGGGCCAACGTCCTGACTTTC	CASSESGTGANVLTF
TRBJ1-5	TRBV7-2	few	-	TGTGCCAGCAGCTTAGGGAGGGGCAATCAGCCCCAGCATTTT	CASSLGRGNQPQHF
TRBJ1-6	TRBV5-1	few	-	TGCGCCAGCAGCTTGGGTAATATCTTCTCCTATAATTCACCCCTCCACTTT	CASSLGNIFSYNSPLHF
TRBJ2-5	TRBV7-9	many	TRBD2	TGTGCCAGCAGCTTAGTTAGCGGGAGTGAGAGGACCCAGTACTTC	CASSLVSGSERTQYF
TRBJ2-1	TRBV28	few	-	TGTGCCAGCAGGGGCCGGTTCCAGCCGCATGAGCAGTTCTTC	CASRGRFQPHEQFF
TRBJ2-5	TRBV28	-	-	TGTGCCAGCAGTTTTCTACGGATTGGGGAGACCCAGTACTTC	CASSFLRIGETQYF
TRBJ2-1	TRBV6-1	few	-	TGTGCCAGCAGTGAAGGGGGCGGGTACAATGAGCAGTTCTTC	CASSEGGGYNEQFF
TRBJ2-7	TRBV6-5	-	TRBD2	TGTGCCAGCAGTTACGGGGGTCGGGAGGACGTGGAGCAGTACTTC	CASSYGGREDVEQYF
TRBJ1-1	TRBV30	-	-	TGTGCCTGGAGTGATGGGACCCCTAACACTGAAGCTTTCTTT	CAWSDGTPNTEAFF
TRBJ2-1	TRBV15	-	-	TGTGCCACCAGCTTCGCTTGGGGTACGTCGGATGAGCAGTTCTTC	CATSFAWGTSDEQFF
TRBJ2-1	TRBV19	few	TRBD2	TGTGCCAGTAGAGCCCCGGGACTAGCGGGCAATGAGCAGTTCTTC	CASRAPGLAGNEQFF
TRBJ2-1	TRBV6-6	-	TRBD2	TGTGCCAGCAGCTCCGGGACTAGCGGCTACAATGAGCAGTTCTTC	CASSSGTSGYNEQFF
TRBJ2-5	TRBV4-2	few	TRBD1	TGTGCCAGCAGCCAAGGGACAGGGGGCGAAGAGACCCAGTACTTC	CASSQGTGGEETQYF
TRBJ2-2	TRBV2	-	-	TGTGCCAGCAGTGAAGCCGGGCTCGGGGAGCTGTTTTTT	CASSEAGLGELFF
TRBJ2-3	TRBV5-4	-	TRBD2	TGTGCCAGCAGCTTAGGGCGGGGGGGCCGCTATACGCAGTATTTT	CASSLGRGGRYTQYF
TRBJ1-2	TRBV5-4	-	-	TGTGCCAGCAGCTCGGACTCTCAAGCTAACTATGGCTACACCTTC	CASSSDSQANYGYTF
TRBJ1-1	TRBV4-2	-	TRBD1	TGTGCCAGCAGCCAAGATCCCCTCACAGGGGCGAACACTGAAGCTTTCTTT	CASSQDPLTGANTEAFF
TRBJ2-3	TRBV9	-	-	TGTGCCAGCAGCCCGAGCGGGGACAGCGGCACAGATACGCAGTATTTT	CASSPSGDSGTDTQYF
TRBJ2-3	TRBV2	-	-	TGTGCCAGCAGTGCGGGGGCGAACACAGATACGCAGTATTTT	CASSAGANTDTQYF
TRBJ2-3	TRBV2	once	TRBD2	TGTGCCAGCAGTGCTCAGCGGGGGGACACAGATACGCAGTATTTT	CASSAQRGDTDTQYF
TRBJ1-6	TRBV4-1	few	TRBD1	TGCGCCAGCAGCCTGCGGACAGGCCTCAATTCACCCCTCCACTTT	CASSLRTGLNSPLHF
TRBJ2-5	TRBV4-1	few	-	TGCGCCAGCAGGAAGGGGTTGGAGACCCAGTACTTC	CASRKGLETQYF
TRBJ2-1	TRBV23-1	few	-	TGCGCCAGCAGCCAGGTAGATATGGGGTTCTCCTACAATGAGCAGTTCTTC	CASSQVDMGFSYNEQFF
TRBJ2-6	TRBV5-1	-	TRBD2	TGCGCCAGCAGCTTAAGACTAGCGGGTAACTCTGGGGCCAACGTCCTGACTTTC	CASSLRLAGNSGANVLTF
TRBJ2-1	TRBV9	few	TRBD2	TGTGCCAGCAGCCCAGCGGGGACTTCCTACAATGAGCAGTTCTTC	CASSPAGTSYNEQFF
TRBJ2-7	TRBV27	-	TRBD1	TGTGCCAGCAGTTTTCTGGGGACAGAGTCCTACGAGCAGTACTTC	CASSFLGTESYEQYF
TRBJ2-5	TRBV6-5	few	TRBD1	TGTGCCAGCAGTTACCCCACAGGGGGCCGAGAGACCCAGTACTTC	CASSYPTGGRETQYF